This T cell receptor (beta chain) comes out of a study of PD-1 blockade in classical Hodgkin lymphoma. Study results and limitations: The baseline diversity of complete responders showed similarity to that of newly diagnosed patients. With respect to the repertoire differences, their causes, possibly disease activity or prior therapy, remain undefined. CD4+ but not CD8+ TCR diversity rose significantly by C4D1.

Trimming took 1 base from V and 3 from J, leaving 16 bases between them. The CDR3 runs 17 residues. Germline values: CDR1 SNHLY, CDR2 FYNNEI. Measured with immunoSEQ multiplex PCR; TCRdb has only the in-frame clones, and not every one. The data show about 150,000 clones, with around 84% seen just once and about 9% held by the top ten. Exposure to brentuximab vedotin varied, and each patient had relapsed following autologous stem cell transplantation. Best outcomes ranged across complete response, partial response and progressive disease. On this clone itself: The antigen is not known.

Source: peripheral blood mononuclear cells (PBMCs), taken before the second cycle of nivolumab. This chain connects TRBV2 to TRBJ1-3; TRBD1 might be the D (6 bases). This receptor was obtained from a human donor with classical Hodgkin lymphoma. Here the CDR3 DNA reads TGTGCCAGCAGTGAAGTCCGTGGAGGGGGACGTGGAAACACCATATATTTT. Its protein is CASSEVRGGGRGNTIYF.